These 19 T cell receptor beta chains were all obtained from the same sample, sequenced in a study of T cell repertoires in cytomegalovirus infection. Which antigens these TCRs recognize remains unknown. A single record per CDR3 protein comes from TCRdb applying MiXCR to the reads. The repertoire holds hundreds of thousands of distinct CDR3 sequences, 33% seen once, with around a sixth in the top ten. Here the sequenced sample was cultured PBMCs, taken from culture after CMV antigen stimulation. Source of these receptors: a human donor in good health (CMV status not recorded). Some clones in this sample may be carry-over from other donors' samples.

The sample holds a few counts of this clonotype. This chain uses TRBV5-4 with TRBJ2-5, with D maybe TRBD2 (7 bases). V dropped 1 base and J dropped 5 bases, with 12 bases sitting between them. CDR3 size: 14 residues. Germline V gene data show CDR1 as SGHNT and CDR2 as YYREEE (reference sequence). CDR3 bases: TGTGCCAGCAGCTTGATACAGGGAGGGGAGACCCAGTACTTC. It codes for CASSLIQGGETQYF.

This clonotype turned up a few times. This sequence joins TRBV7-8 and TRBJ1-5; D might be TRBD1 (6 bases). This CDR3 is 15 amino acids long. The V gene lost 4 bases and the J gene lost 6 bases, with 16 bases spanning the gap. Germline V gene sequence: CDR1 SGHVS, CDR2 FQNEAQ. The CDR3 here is CASSSDQGGSQPQHF. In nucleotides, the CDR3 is TGTGCCAGCAGCTCCGACCAAGGGGGGTCTCAGCCCCAGCATTTT.

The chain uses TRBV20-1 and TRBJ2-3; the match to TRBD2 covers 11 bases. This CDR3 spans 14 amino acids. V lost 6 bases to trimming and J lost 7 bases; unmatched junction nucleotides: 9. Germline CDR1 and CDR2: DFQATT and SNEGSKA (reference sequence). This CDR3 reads CSAVLAGVLNTQYF. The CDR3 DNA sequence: TGCAGTGCAGTACTAGCGGGAGTTCTGAATACGCAGTATTTT.

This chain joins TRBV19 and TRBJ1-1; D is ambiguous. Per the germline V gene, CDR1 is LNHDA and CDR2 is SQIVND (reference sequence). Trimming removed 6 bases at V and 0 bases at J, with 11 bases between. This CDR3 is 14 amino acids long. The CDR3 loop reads CASSPQVMNTEAFF. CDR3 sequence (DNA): TGTGCCAGTAGCCCCCAGGTAATGAACACTGAAGCTTTCTTT.

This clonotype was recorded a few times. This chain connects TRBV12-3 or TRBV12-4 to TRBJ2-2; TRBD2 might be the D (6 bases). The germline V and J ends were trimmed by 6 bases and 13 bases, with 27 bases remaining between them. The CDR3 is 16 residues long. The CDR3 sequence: CASSGGGPKPLGRLFF. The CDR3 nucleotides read TGTGCCAGCAGCGGTGGGGGACCTAAACCACTCGGGAGGCTGTTTTTT.

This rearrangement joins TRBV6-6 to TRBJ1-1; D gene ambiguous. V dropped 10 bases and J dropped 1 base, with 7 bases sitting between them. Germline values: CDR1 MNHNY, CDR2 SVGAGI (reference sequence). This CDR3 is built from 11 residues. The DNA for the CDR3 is TGTGCCACCCTACGGAACACTGAAGCTTTCTTT. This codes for CATLRNTEAFF.

The CDR3 protein is CASVGQSFGYTF. The CDR3 DNA follows: TGTGCCAGCGTTGGACAGAGTTTTGGCTACACCTTC. V usage is TRBV28 and J usage is TRBJ1-2, with a weak D call TRBD1 (6 bases). Looked up from germline, CDR1 is MDHEN and CDR2 is SYDVKM. The CDR3 contains 12 residues. Trimming removed 8 bases at V and 7 bases at J, with 14 bases between.

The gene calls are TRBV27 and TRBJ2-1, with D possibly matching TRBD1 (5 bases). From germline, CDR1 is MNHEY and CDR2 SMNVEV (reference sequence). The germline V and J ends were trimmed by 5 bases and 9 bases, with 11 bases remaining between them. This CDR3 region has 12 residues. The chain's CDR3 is CASSIGVSEQFF. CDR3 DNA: TGTGCCAGCAGTATAGGGGTGAGTGAGCAGTTCTTC.

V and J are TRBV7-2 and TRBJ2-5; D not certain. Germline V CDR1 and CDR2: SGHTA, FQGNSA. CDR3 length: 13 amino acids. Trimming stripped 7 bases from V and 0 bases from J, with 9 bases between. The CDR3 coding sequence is TGTGCCAGCACCACGGCGGACCAAGAGACCCAGTACTTC. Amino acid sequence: CASTTADQETQYF.

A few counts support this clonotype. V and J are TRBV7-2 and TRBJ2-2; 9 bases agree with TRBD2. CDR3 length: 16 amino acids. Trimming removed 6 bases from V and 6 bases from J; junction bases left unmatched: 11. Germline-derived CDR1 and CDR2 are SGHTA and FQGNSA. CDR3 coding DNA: TGTGCCAGCAGAGCCCCGGGACTAGCCGAGTCCGGGGAGCTGTTTTTT. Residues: CASRAPGLAESGELFF.

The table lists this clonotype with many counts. The CDR3 DNA sequence: TGTGCCAGCAGCGAAAGGCTCGGAAATTCACCCCTCCACTTT. Translated: CASSERLGNSPLHF. The rearrangement links TRBV7-2 to TRBJ1-6; D is uncertain. The V end was cut by 5 bases, the J end by 7 bases, with 12 bases between. The CDR3 is 14 amino acids. CDR1 SGHTA and CDR2 FQGNSA come from the germline V gene.

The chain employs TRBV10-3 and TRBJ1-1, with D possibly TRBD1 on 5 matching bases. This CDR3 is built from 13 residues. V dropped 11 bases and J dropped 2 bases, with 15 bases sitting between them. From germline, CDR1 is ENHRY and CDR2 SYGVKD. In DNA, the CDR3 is TGTGCCGGACGGGACGGAGAAAACACTGAAGCTTTCTTT. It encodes CAGRDGENTEAFF.

In nucleotides, the CDR3 is TGTGCCAGCAGCAGGACCGCGGGGACCCAGTACTTC. It yields the protein CASSRTAGTQYF. V gene TRBV7-8 combines with J gene TRBJ2-5; maybe TRBD2 (5 bases). The V end lost 5 bases, the J end lost 7 bases, and 11 bases lay between the germline ends. The CDR3 contains 12 residues. Germline CDR1 reads SGHVS; CDR2 reads FQNEAQ.

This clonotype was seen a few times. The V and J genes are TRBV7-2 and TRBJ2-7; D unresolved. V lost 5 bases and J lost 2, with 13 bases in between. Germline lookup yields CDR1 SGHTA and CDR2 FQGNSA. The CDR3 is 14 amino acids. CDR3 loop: CASSLSAGAYEQYV. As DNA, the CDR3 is TGTGCCAGCAGCCTTTCTGCCGGAGCCTACGAGCAGTACGTC.

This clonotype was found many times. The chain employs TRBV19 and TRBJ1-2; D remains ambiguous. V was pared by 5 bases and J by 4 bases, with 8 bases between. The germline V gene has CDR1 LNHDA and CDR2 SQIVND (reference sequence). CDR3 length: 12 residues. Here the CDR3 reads CASSPEGYGYTF. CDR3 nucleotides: TGTGCCAGTAGTCCGGAGGGCTATGGCTACACCTTC.

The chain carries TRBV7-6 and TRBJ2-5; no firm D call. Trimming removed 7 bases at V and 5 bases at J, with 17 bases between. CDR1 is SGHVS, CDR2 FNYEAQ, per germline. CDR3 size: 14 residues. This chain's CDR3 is CASTSGTGGETQYF. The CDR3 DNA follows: TGTGCCAGCACCTCCGGAACTGGTGGGGAGACCCAGTACTTC.

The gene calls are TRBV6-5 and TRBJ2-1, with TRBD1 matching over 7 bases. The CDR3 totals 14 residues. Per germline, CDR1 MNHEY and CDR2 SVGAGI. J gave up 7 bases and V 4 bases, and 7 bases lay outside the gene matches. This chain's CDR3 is CASSSRDSDNEQFF. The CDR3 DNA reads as TGTGCCAGCAGTTCGAGGGACAGCGATAATGAGCAGTTCTTC.

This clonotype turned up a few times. Written as DNA, the CDR3 is TGTGCCTGGAGGGAAACGGGAGGGCCGGGTGAGCAGTTCTTC. Residues: CAWRETGGPGEQFF. The chain joins TRBV30 to TRBJ2-1; 8 nucleotides match TRBD2. This CDR3 region has 14 residues. Germline CDR1 is GTSNPN and CDR2 is SVGIG (reference sequence). V shed 3 bases and J 9 bases; nucleotides not matched to a gene: 10.

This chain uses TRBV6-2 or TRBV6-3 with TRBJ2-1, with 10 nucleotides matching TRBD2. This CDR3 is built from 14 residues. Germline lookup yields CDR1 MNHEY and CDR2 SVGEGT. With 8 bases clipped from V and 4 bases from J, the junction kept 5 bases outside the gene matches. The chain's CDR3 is CASGSGGNYNEQFF. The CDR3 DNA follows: TGTGCCAGCGGTAGCGGGGGGAATTACAATGAGCAGTTCTTC.